The 30 T cell receptor beta chains in this list originate from one sample, sequenced in a study of blood T cell repertoires in COVID-19. Assay used: immunoSEQ multiplex PCR; TCRdb lists only in-frame clones, some missing. The table lists about 130,000 clones, approximately 89% of them singletons, with 9.5% to 12% in the top ten. Sequences were obtained from peripheral blood. The receptors come from a woman in her 70s with COVID-19, enrolled during active disease.

V gene TRBV29-1 combines with J gene TRBJ1-6; a weak D match, TRBD1 (5 bases). V was clipped by 7 bases and J by 5 bases, with 15 bases between them. Germline loops: CDR1 SQVTM, CDR2 ANQGSEA. CDR3 length: 14 amino acids. CDR3 protein: CSAKTDPDNSPLHF. Here the CDR3 DNA reads TGCAGCGCCAAGACAGACCCAGATAATTCACCCCTCCACTTT.

This rearrangement joins TRBV9 to TRBJ1-2, with TRBD1 identical over 7 bases. With V trimmed by 4 bases and J by 8 bases, 11 bases remained unmatched. The CDR3 totals 14 residues. From germline, CDR1 is SGDLS and CDR2 YYNGEE. This chain's CDR3 is CASSFRGQDVGYTF. The CDR3 bases are TGTGCCAGCAGCTTCAGAGGACAGGACGTCGGCTACACCTTC.

The V and J genes are TRBV5-4 and TRBJ1-4; 7 bases match TRBD1. In germline, CDR1 is SGHNT, CDR2 YYREEE (reference sequence). The ends lost 0 bases at V and 7 bases at J; junction bases unmatched: 3. This CDR3 is 14 amino acids long. The CDR3 DNA is TGTGCCAGCAGCTTGGGTGGGGACAGTGAAAAACTGTTTTTT. Protein sequence: CASSLGGDSEKLFF.

CDR3 amino acids: CASSTSHYSNQPQHF. The CDR3, as DNA: TGTGCCAGCAGTACGAGCCATTATAGCAATCAGCCCCAGCATTTT. The genes are TRBV6-5 and TRBJ1-5; D gene unclear. Looked up from germline, CDR1 is MNHEY and CDR2 is SVGAGI. There are 15 residues in the CDR3. Trimming removed 5 bases at V and 0 bases at J, with 11 bases between.

The table lists this clone with a count of one. V gene TRBV5-1 combines with J gene TRBJ1-1; 7 bases agree with TRBD1. Germline CDR1 reads SGHRS; CDR2 reads YFSETQ. The ends lost 1 base at V and 7 bases at J; junction bases unmatched: 10. This CDR3 has 15 residues. The CDR3 DNA follows: TGCGCCAGCAGCTTGCCGGGGACAGCGCGGGGTGAAGCTTTCTTT. It is translated as CASSLPGTARGEAFF.

V and J are TRBV11-2 and TRBJ1-4, with D unresolved. Germline assignment: CDR1 SGHAT and CDR2 FQNNGV. V gave up 5 bases and J gave up 5 bases, with 12 bases separating them. CDR3 size: 14 residues. The CDR3 nucleotides are TGTGCCAGCAGCCAATCCACTAAGAATGAAAAACTGTTTTTT. This sequence encodes CASSQSTKNEKLFF.

The chain combines TRBV9 with TRBJ2-2, with a tentative D call TRBD2 (5 bases). V was clipped by 3 bases and J by 4 bases, with 13 bases between them. The CDR3 covers 15 residues. Per the germline V gene, CDR1 is SGDLS and CDR2 is YYNGEE. This CDR3 is CASSATTTPTGELFF. The CDR3 bases are TGTGCCAGCAGCGCGACGACTACTCCCACCGGGGAGCTGTTTTTT.

The chain recombines TRBV18 with TRBJ1-5; D possibly corresponds to TRBD1 (5 bases). Germline V gene sequence: CDR1 KGHSH, CDR2 LQKENI. This CDR3 has 14 amino acids. V was shortened by 6 bases and J by 4 bases, with 13 bases between the two germline ends. The CDR3 reads CASSSGGVNQPQHF. The CDR3 nucleotides read TGTGCCAGCTCCTCGGGGGGGGTAAATCAGCCCCAGCATTTT.

This clone appeared once. CDR3 sequence: CASSSAAGKTEAFF. Written as DNA, the CDR3 is TGTGCCAGCAGTTCGGCGGCAGGGAAAACGGAAGCTTTCTTT. The V and J genes are TRBV27 and TRBJ1-1; a possible D gene is TRBD1 (5 bases). The ends were cut back, 4 bases at V and 8 bases at J, with 17 bases in the middle. CDR3 length: 14 amino acids. Germline values: CDR1 MNHEY, CDR2 SMNVEV (reference sequence).

The V call is TRBV19, the J call TRBJ2-7; no clear D. CDR3 size: 14 residues. Germline V gives CDR1 LNHDA, CDR2 SQIVND (reference sequence). Between the trimmed V and J ends, which lost 1 base and 0 bases, there was a span of 7 bases. CDR3 region: CASSIGASSYEQYF. For the CDR3, the DNA is TGTGCCAGTAGTATAGGTGCCAGCTCCTACGAGCAGTACTTC.

The chain couples TRBV11-2 to TRBJ1-3; 7 bases match TRBD1. This CDR3 contains 15 residues. Trimming cost V 1 base and J 0 bases; bases outside gene matches: 0. Germline-derived CDR1 and CDR2 are SGHAT and FQNNGV. The chain's CDR3 is CASSLAGGSGNTIYF. The CDR3 bases are TGTGCCAGCAGCTTAGCAGGGGGCTCTGGAAACACCATATATTTT. The entire variable domain, with the rest obtained from reference TRBV11-2 and TRBJ1-3, is as follows: EAGVAQSPRYKIIEKRQSVAFWCNPISGHATLYWYQQILGQGPKLLIQFQNNGVVDDSQLPKDRFSAERLKGVDSTLKIQPAKLEDSAVYLCASSLAGGSGNTIYFGEGSWLTVV.

The chain recombines TRBV28 with TRBJ2-3; 8 bases align to TRBD1. Per the germline V gene, CDR1 is MDHEN and CDR2 is SYDVKM. The J segment lost 1 base and the V segment lost 4 bases, leaving 4 bases of the junction unmatched. The CDR3 runs 15 residues. Here the CDR3 reads CASSSTGDGTDTQYF. CDR3 coding DNA: TGTGCCAGCAGTTCGACAGGGGATGGCACAGATACGCAGTATTTT.

The chain is built from TRBV20-1 and TRBJ2-5, with TRBD2 identical over 8 bases. The CDR3 has 15 residues. The germline V gene has CDR1 DFQATT and CDR2 SNEGSKA (reference sequence). J gave up 1 base and V 3 bases, and 7 bases lay outside the gene matches. The CDR3 DNA follows: TGCAGTGCTAGTTTGGCGGGGGGTCTCCAAGAGACCCAGTACTTC. Amino acid sequence: CSASLAGGLQETQYF.

The chain links TRBV3-1 (or the pseudogene TRBV3-2) to TRBJ2-5; D possibly corresponds to TRBD1 (5 bases). The V gene's germline CDR1 is LGHDT and CDR2 YNNKEL (reference sequence). V lost 2 bases and J lost 2, with 6 bases in between. This CDR3 spans 13 amino acids. The DNA of the CDR3 is TGTGCCAGCAGCCAAAGACAGCAAGAGACCCAGTACTTC. It translates to CASSQRQQETQYF.

The rearrangement uses TRBV2 and TRBJ2-1; D not resolved. CDR1 is SNHLY and CDR2 is FYNNEI in the germline V gene. CDR3 length: 13 amino acids. Trimming shortened V by 2 bases and J by 10 bases, and 12 bases separated the two germline ends. The CDR3 loop reads CASSERRGWEQFF. The CDR3 DNA reads TGTGCCAGCAGTGAAAGACGAGGTTGGGAGCAGTTCTTC.

V is TRBV24-1 and J is TRBJ2-3; weak D call: TRBD1 (6 bases). V was pared by 9 bases and J by 0 bases, with 6 bases between. The CDR3 runs to 12 residues. Germline V CDR1 and CDR2: KGHDR, SFDVKD. The CDR3 DNA sequence: TGTGCCACCGGGACAAGCACAGATACGCAGTATTTT. It is translated as CATGTSTDTQYF.

This chain joins TRBV30 and TRBJ1-2; TRBD1 matches at 7 bases. CDR1 is GTSNPN, CDR2 SVGIG, per germline (reference sequence). The CDR3 contains 13 residues. The junction had 1 base not matched to a gene; V was cut back by 0 bases and J by 3 bases. The CDR3 is CAWSVGTDYGYTF. In DNA form, the CDR3 reads TGTGCCTGGAGTGTCGGGACAGACTATGGCTACACCTTC.

V is TRBV11-2 and J is TRBJ2-7; D might be TRBD2 (6 bases). With 1 base removed from V and 5 bases from J, the gap between germline ends came to 12 bases. The CDR3 extends over 14 amino acids. Germline V lookup: CDR1 SGHAT, CDR2 FQNNGV. CDR3 loop: CASSLVLAGHEQYF. For the CDR3, the DNA is TGTGCCAGCAGCTTAGTACTAGCCGGCCACGAGCAGTACTTC.

Comments on this clone: At one boundary the junction diverges from the germline segment, which might be a read error. J is TRBJ2-7 and V is TRBV20-1, with 10 bases that match TRBD2. The CDR3 extends over 11 amino acids. Germline CDR1 and CDR2: DFQATT and SNEGSKA (reference sequence). CDR3 sequence: CSARGESSGGF. The CDR3 DNA reads as TGCAGTGCTAGAGGAGAGAGTAGCGGGGGGTTC.

The chain combines TRBV7-2 with TRBJ1-6; tentatively, D is TRBD1 (6 bases). The CDR3 runs 13 residues. Trimming cost V 5 bases and J 7 bases, with 9 bases left between them. Germline V gene lookup returns CDR1 SGHTA and CDR2 FQGNSA. CDR3 DNA sequence: TGTGCCAGCAGCCGGACAGCAAATTCACCCCTCCACTTT. This gives the protein CASSRTANSPLHF.

The chain carries TRBV24-1 and TRBJ2-1; TRBD2 matches 10 bases. CDR3 length: 19 amino acids. J lost 2 bases, V lost 9 bases, and 18 bases had no gene match. The V gene's germline CDR1 is KGHDR and CDR2 SFDVKD. CDR3 region: CATGETSGLEGRTYNEQFF. In DNA, the CDR3 is TGTGCCACCGGGGAGACTAGCGGGTTGGAAGGTAGGACCTACAATGAGCAGTTCTTC.

This chain links TRBV16 with TRBJ2-2; possibly TRBD2 for D (6 bases). Per germline, CDR1 KGHSY and CDR2 FQNENV. This CDR3 has 18 residues. V lost 2 bases and J 0 bases, leaving 16 bases between the germline ends. The CDR3 is CASSQVRGIRTNTGELFF. CDR3 nucleotide sequence: TGTGCCAGCAGCCAAGTGCGGGGAATTAGAACGAACACCGGGGAGCTGTTTTTT.

The V and J genes are TRBV5-6 and TRBJ1-2, with no clear D. The CDR3 has 14 residues. Per germline, CDR1 SGHDT and CDR2 YYEEEE. With 4 bases removed from V and 1 base from J, the gap between germline ends came to 11 bases. The chain's CDR3 is CASSVAASNYGYTF. Written as DNA, the CDR3 is TGTGCCAGCAGCGTCGCCGCTAGTAACTATGGCTACACCTTC.

V and J are TRBV7-2 and TRBJ1-4; D is perhaps TRBD1 (5 bases). The CDR3 consists of 15 residues. Per the germline V gene, CDR1 is SGHTA and CDR2 is FQGNSA. Deletions cut 1 base from V and 1 base from J, with 7 bases between. This CDR3 is CASSLVGGTNEKLFF. CDR3 nucleotide sequence: TGTGCCAGCAGCTTAGTCGGGGGAACTAATGAAAAACTGTTTTTT.

The chain employs TRBV15 and TRBJ2-7; a weak D match, TRBD2 (6 bases). The germline V and J ends were trimmed by 1 base and 2 bases, with 12 bases remaining between them. Germline CDR1 reads LNHNV; CDR2 reads YYDKDF (reference sequence). The CDR3 runs to 15 residues. CDR3 residues: CATSRASGVPYEQYF. CDR3 sequence (DNA): TGTGCCACCAGCAGAGCGTCGGGGGTGCCCTACGAGCAGTACTTC.

This chain uses TRBV6-5 with TRBJ1-2; tentatively, D is TRBD1 (5 bases). CDR1 is MNHEY, CDR2 SVGAGI, per germline. This CDR3 is 11 amino acids long. V was cut by 2 bases and J by 12 bases, with 10 bases left in between. The DNA for the CDR3 is TGTGCCAGCAGTTACGACAGCTGGAACACCTTC. It codes for CASSYDSWNTF.

This clone was observed a few times. V and J are TRBV5-6 and TRBJ2-3, with D tentatively TRBD2 (6 bases). V lost 4 bases, J lost 2 bases, and 20 bases lay in between. CDR3 size: 17 residues. CDR1 and CDR2 (germline): SGHDT, YYEEEE. CDR3 sequence: CASSPRGRGLFTDTQYF. The CDR3 bases are TGTGCCAGCAGCCCGCGCGGGCGGGGCCTCTTCACAGATACGCAGTATTTT.

Here the CDR3 DNA reads TGTGCCAGCAGCCAAGAGAGGGGGCGGAGCACCGGGGAGCTGTTTTTT. It is translated as CASSQERGRSTGELFF. The rearrangement joins TRBV4-2 to TRBJ2-2; 7 bases are shared with TRBD1. Germline V gives CDR1 LGHNA, CDR2 YNFKEQ. The CDR3 length is 16 residues. Losses at the gene ends were 0 bases for V and 4 bases for J; bases not matched to a gene: 5.

The count of this clone is one. This chain joins TRBV14 and TRBJ1-1; 10 bases agree with TRBD1. The CDR3 covers 14 residues. Per the germline V gene, CDR1 is SGHDN and CDR2 is FVKESK. The trim removed 3 bases at V and 4 bases at J, leaving 2 bases unmatched. CDR3 sequence: CASSQGQGFTEAFF. The DNA of the CDR3 is TGTGCCAGCAGCCAGGGACAGGGGTTCACTGAAGCTTTCTTT.

The CDR3 nucleotides read TGTGCCAGCAGGACCGGGACAGCGCCAGGTCGGGTCTACTACGAGCAGTACTTC. Its translation is CASRTGTAPGRVYYEQYF. The rearrangement joins TRBV2 to TRBJ2-7; 7 bases match TRBD1. Germline CDR1 reads SNHLY; CDR2 reads FYNNEI. V shed 6 bases and J 3 bases; nucleotides not matched to a gene: 20. The length of the CDR3 is 18 residues.